The 23 T cell receptor beta chains in this list originate from one sample, sequenced in a study of neurological immune-mediated disorders. Using its own MiXCR run on the 5' RACE reads, TCRdb lists one record per CDR3 protein. The repertoire holds tens of thousands of distinct CDR3 sequences, with roughly 14% as singletons. The sample taken for sequencing was PBMCs. The receptors here all came from a woman aged 45 to 65 with HTLV-1-associated myelopathy (HAM/TSP).

The table lists this clonotype with many counts. This sequence joins TRBV5-1 and TRBJ1-2, with 7 nucleotides matching TRBD1. The CDR3 runs to 14 residues. Germline values: CDR1 SGHRS, CDR2 YFSETQ. V shed 3 bases, J shed 7 bases, and the junction held 9 bases outside the gene matches. CDR3 loop: CASSSETGTSGYTF. CDR3 sequence (DNA): TGCGCCAGCAGCTCGGAGACAGGGACCAGTGGCTACACCTTC.

This clonotype was counted ten times or more. The J gene is TRBJ2-7, the V gene TRBV10-1, with D uncertain. CDR3 length: 15 residues. Trimming took 2 bases from V and 2 from J, leaving 13 bases between them. Germline-derived CDR1 and CDR2 are WNHNN and SYGVQD (reference sequence). CDR3 sequence reads: CASSEGLELTYEQYF. The CDR3 DNA follows: TGCGCCAGCAGTGAGGGGCTAGAACTAACCTACGAGCAGTACTTC.

This clonotype was seen at least ten times. V usage is TRBV5-1 and J usage is TRBJ1-4; D is ambiguous. The CDR3 is 14 amino acids. Germline values: CDR1 SGHRS, CDR2 YFSETQ. The V and J ends lost 4 bases and 7 bases respectively, with 14 bases between them. The CDR3 DNA reads TGCGCCAGCAGCCGTCCGGAGGAGCCTGAAAAACTGTTTTTT. It yields the protein CASSRPEEPEKLFF. The complete variable domain, with remaining parts taken from reference TRBV5-1 and TRBJ1-4, reads KAGVTQTPRYLIKTRGQQVTLSCSPISGHRSVSWYQQTPGQGLQFLFEYFSETQRNKGNFPGRFSGRQFSNSRSEMNVSTLELGDSALYLCASSRPEEPEKLFFGSGTQLSVL.

Many counts were recorded for this clonotype. V usage is TRBV15 and J usage is TRBJ2-7, with D perhaps matching TRBD2 (5 bases). Germline V gene lookup returns CDR1 LNHNV and CDR2 YYDKDF (reference sequence). This CDR3 contains 13 residues. V lost 3 bases, J lost 6 bases, and 12 bases lay in between. In nucleotides, the CDR3 is TGTGCCACCAGCAGGACTACAGCTGGCGAGCAGTACTTC. Its protein is CATSRTTAGEQYF.

In this sample, this clonotype turned up many times. The gene calls are TRBV7-3 and TRBJ2-5; TRBD2 might be the D (6 bases). V was trimmed by 3 bases and J by 5 bases, leaving 13 bases between them. This CDR3 comprises 14 residues. Germline V gene sequence: CDR1 SGHTA, CDR2 FQGTGA. The CDR3: CASSFGTSRETQYF. Written as DNA, the CDR3 is TGTGCCAGCAGCTTCGGGACTTCAAGGGAGACCCAGTACTTC.

This clonotype was detected many times. The chain couples TRBV5-1 to TRBJ1-1, with D unresolved. Germline loops: CDR1 SGHRS, CDR2 YFSETQ. V was clipped by 0 bases and J by 1 base, with 10 bases between them. This CDR3 is built from 15 residues. This chain's CDR3 is CASSLDPEPNTEAFF. In DNA form, the CDR3 reads TGCGCCAGCAGCTTGGACCCGGAACCGAACACTGAAGCTTTCTTT.

This clonotype was seen ten or more times. The rearrangement links TRBV5-1 to TRBJ2-2; 11 bases map to TRBD2. V lost 3 bases to trimming and J lost 0 bases; unmatched junction nucleotides: 7. CDR3 length: 18 amino acids. Germline-derived CDR1 and CDR2 are SGHRS and YFSETQ. CDR3 sequence: CASSSYTSGGPNTGELFF. As DNA, the CDR3 is TGCGCCAGCAGCTCCTATACTAGCGGGGGACCGAACACCGGGGAGCTGTTTTTT.

This clonotype was seen many times. The V and J genes are TRBV6-1 and TRBJ2-7, with D maybe TRBD2 (5 bases). The germline V gene encodes CDR1 MNHNS and CDR2 SASEGT. The V end was cut by 2 bases, the J end by 2 bases, with 7 bases between. The CDR3 runs 13 residues. DNA of the CDR3: TGTGCCAGCAGTGAAAGGGAGCCCTACGAGCAGTACGTC. This translates into CASSEREPYEQYV.

This clonotype was observed many times. J is TRBJ1-5 and V is TRBV20-1; D ambiguous. The germline CDR1 and CDR2 sequences are DFQATT and SNEGSKA (reference sequence). V lost 1 base to trimming and J lost 1 base, with 8 bases between them. This CDR3 spans 14 amino acids. The CDR3 DNA is TGCAGTGCTAGAGCGGGGATGAGCAATCAGCCCCAGCATTTT. Its translation is CSARAGMSNQPQHF.

This clonotype appeared many times. The V gene is TRBV7-2, the J gene TRBJ2-3; TRBD2 aligns across 8 bases. The V segment lost 3 bases and the J segment 2 bases; nucleotides outside the gene matches: 7. Germline assignment: CDR1 SGHTA and CDR2 FQGNSA. The CDR3 has 16 amino acids. DNA for the CDR3: TGTGCCAGCAGCTTGGTGCTAGCGGGCTACACAGATACGCAGTATTTT. This codes for CASSLVLAGYTDTQYF.

This clonotype has only a few counts. The chain links TRBV5-5 to TRBJ1-5; perhaps TRBD1 as D (6 bases). The length of the CDR3 is 16 residues. Trimming left V 4 bases short and J 4 bases short, with 18 bases between. The germline V gene has CDR1 SGHKS and CDR2 YYEKEE (reference sequence). The CDR3 reads CASSHRAPGSNQPQHF. CDR3 sequence (DNA): TGTGCCAGCAGCCACAGGGCCCCCGGGTCGAATCAGCCCCAGCATTTT. The full variable domain, completed using reference TRBV5-5 and TRBJ1-5, is DAGVTQSPTHLIKTRGQQVTLRCSPISGHKSVSWYQQVLGQGPQFIFQYYEKEERGRGNFPDRFSARQFPNYSSELNVNALLLGDSALYLCASSHRAPGSNQPQHFGDGTRLSIL.

At least ten counts were recorded for this clonotype. This chain connects TRBV6-2 or TRBV6-3 to TRBJ2-1, with D tentatively TRBD1 (5 bases). The CDR3 is 17 residues long. Germline values: CDR1 MNHEY, CDR2 SVGEGT. Deletions cut 5 bases from V and 4 bases from J, with 21 bases between. The CDR3 bases are TGTGCCAGCAGTACCCTGGACACCGCAACCCTATACAATGAGCAGTTCTTC. It is translated as CASSTLDTATLYNEQFF.

This clonotype has a count of ten or more. This chain connects TRBV7-9 to TRBJ2-3; D possibly corresponds to TRBD1 (6 bases). This CDR3 comprises 15 residues. V was trimmed by 1 base and J by 4 bases, leaving 12 bases between them. Germline V gene sequence: CDR1 SEHNR, CDR2 FQNEAQ (reference sequence). CDR3 protein: CASSLGRTGPDTQYF. CDR3 in DNA: TGTGCCAGCAGCTTAGGCAGAACAGGGCCAGATACGCAGTATTTT. Together with reference TRBV7-9 and TRBJ2-3, the CDR3 gives the full variable domain: DTGVSQNPRHKITKRGQNVTFRCDPISEHNRLYWYRQTLGQGPEFLTYFQNEAQLEKSRLLSDRFSAERPKGSFSTLEIQRTEQGDSAMYLCASSLGRTGPDTQYFGPGTRLTVL.

This clonotype is labeled medium-sized. The J gene is TRBJ2-1, the V gene TRBV28; 9 nucleotides match TRBD2. The CDR3 has 16 amino acids. Germline loops: CDR1 MDHEN, CDR2 SYDVKM. V was clipped by 5 bases and J by 9 bases; unmatched bases: 14. CDR3 in DNA: TGTGCCAGCAGTGAGGGGGGTGCGGGGGGGCCAAGTGAGCAGTTCTTC. It is translated as CASSEGGAGGPSEQFF. Together with reference TRBV28 and TRBJ2-1, the CDR3 gives the full variable domain: DVKVTQSSRYLVKRTGEKVFLECVQDMDHENMFWYRQDPGLGLRLIYFSYDVKMKEKGDIPEGYSVSREKKERFSLILESASTNQTSMYLCASSEGGAGGPSEQFFGPGTRLTVL.

This clonotype occurred many times. This chain connects TRBV9 to TRBJ2-5; 8 bases align to TRBD1. V shed 0 bases and J 5 bases; nucleotides not matched to a gene: 3. Per germline, CDR1 SGDLS and CDR2 YYNGEE. This CDR3 has 14 residues. CDR3 sequence reads: CASSVEGQGETQYF. The DNA of the CDR3 is TGTGCCAGCAGCGTAGAAGGACAGGGCGAGACCCAGTACTTC.

This clonotype was counted at least ten times. This chain joins TRBV12-3 or TRBV12-4 and TRBJ1-6, with D unclear. V lost 1 base, J lost 4 bases, and 11 bases lay in between. The CDR3 has 16 residues. CDR3 loop: CASSLGRNPYNSPLHF. The CDR3 coding sequence is TGTGCCAGCAGTTTAGGCCGTAACCCATATAATTCACCCCTCCACTTT.

At least ten counts were recorded for this clonotype. The CDR3 loop reads CASSSVPGGEGSPLHF. The CDR3 region has the DNA TGTGCCAGCAGCTCGGTACCAGGAGGGGAGGGTTCACCCCTCCACTTT. The chain uses TRBV7-2 and TRBJ1-6; maybe TRBD1 (5 bases). This CDR3 comprises 16 residues. With 4 bases removed from V and 9 bases from J, the gap between germline ends came to 19 bases. Looked up from germline, CDR1 is SGHTA and CDR2 is FQGNSA.

At least ten counts were recorded for this clonotype. This chain joins TRBV9 and TRBJ2-1, with D tentatively TRBD1 or TRBD2 (5 bases each). Trimming left V 7 bases short and J 9 bases short, with 5 bases between. This CDR3 region has 9 residues. Germline V gives CDR1 SGDLS, CDR2 YYNGEE. For the CDR3, the DNA is TGTGCCAGCGGGACTGAGCAGTTCTTC. Its translation: CASGTEQFF.

The table lists this clonotype with a few counts. This chain uses TRBV12-3 or TRBV12-4 with TRBJ2-7; D is unclear. Trimming took 4 bases from V and 3 from J, leaving 25 bases between them. The CDR3 contains 18 residues. The CDR3 reads CASSSLSFNTRRYYEQYF. The CDR3 bases are TGTGCCAGCAGTTCCCTCTCCTTCAACACCCGCAGGTACTACGAGCAGTACTTC.

The J gene is TRBJ1-4, the V gene TRBV7-9; a weak D match, TRBD1 (5 bases). Per germline, CDR1 SEHNR and CDR2 FQNEAQ (reference sequence). V shed 4 bases and J shed 7 bases, with 16 bases lying between them. This CDR3 region has 15 residues. Written as DNA, the CDR3 is TGTGCCAGCAGCTCGGGGGAGAGGGGCGGTGAAAAACTGTTTTTT. Amino acids: CASSSGERGGEKLFF.

V is TRBV5-1 and J is TRBJ2-2, with D possibly matching TRBD1 (5 bases). Germline values: CDR1 SGHRS, CDR2 YFSETQ. Trimming pared 7 bases from V and 4 bases from J, leaving 14 bases between. The CDR3 sequence is 14 residues long. The CDR3 sequence: CASQSQGITGELFF. DNA for the CDR3: TGCGCCAGCCAATCTCAGGGAATCACCGGGGAGCTGTTTTTT.

This clonotype has ten or more counts. The rearrangement joins TRBV5-1 to TRBJ2-3; D gene unclear. Germline CDR1 reads SGHRS; CDR2 reads YFSETQ. The germline V and J ends were trimmed by 0 bases and 5 bases, with 1 base remaining between them. This CDR3 has 11 amino acids. The DNA of the CDR3 is TGCGCCAGCAGCTTGGAAGATACGCAGTATTTT. Amino acid sequence: CASSLEDTQYF.

There are many counts of this clonotype. The rearrangement uses TRBV20-1 and TRBJ1-1, with D possibly TRBD1 on 5 matching bases. The ends were cut back, 6 bases at V and 0 bases at J, with 11 bases in the middle. The germline V gene has CDR1 DFQATT and CDR2 SNEGSKA (reference sequence). The CDR3 is 13 amino acids. CDR3 nucleotides: TGCAGTGCGCCGGGACCGTTGAACACTGAAGCTTTCTTT. Its protein is CSAPGPLNTEAFF.